Each of the 27 T cell receptor beta chains below was sequenced from the same sample in a study of T cells in Graves' hyperthyroidism and ophthalmopathy. RNA transcripts yielded amplified TCR beta CDR3 regions. During a first-round RT-PCR of the TCR CDR3, the HTBI primer set was used. TCRdb reanalysed the multiplex PCR reads using MiXCR and keeps one entry per CDR3 protein. The sample shows about 740,000 distinct CDR3 sequences, 12% to 15% of them seen only once. Material: blood. These receptors were collected from a woman aged 18-29 years with Graves' hyperthyroidism.

The rearrangement uses TRBV27 and TRBJ1-2; a weak D match, TRBD1 (5 bases). Germline loops: CDR1 MNHEY, CDR2 SMNVEV (reference sequence). CDR3 size: 15 residues. The ends were cut back, 1 base at V and 8 bases at J, with 17 bases in the middle. The CDR3 spells CASSLWPCGAGGYTF. CDR3 bases: TGTGCCAGCAGTTTATGGCCCTGTGGGGCGGGAGGCTACACCTTC.

The rearrangement uses TRBV19 and TRBJ2-2, with 7 bases identical to TRBD2. Germline V gene lookup returns CDR1 LNHDA and CDR2 SQIVND (reference sequence). With V trimmed by 8 bases and J by 2 bases, 8 bases remained unmatched. CDR3 size: 15 residues. The CDR3 nucleotides are TGTGCCAGTCGACGGGGCGGGGGAAACACCGGGGAGCTGTTTTTT. This sequence encodes CASRRGGGNTGELFF.

The rearrangement uses TRBV19 and TRBJ2-2; 10 positions match TRBD2. V was pared by 3 bases and J by 4 bases, with 5 bases of the junction left unmatched. The length of the CDR3 is 16 residues. CDR1 is LNHDA and CDR2 is SQIVND in the germline V gene (reference sequence). The CDR3 nucleotides are TGTGCCAGTAGTATCGGTACTAGCGGGATCACCGGGGAGCTGTTTTTT. Amino acids: CASSIGTSGITGELFF.

This clonotype was detected ten times or more. The chain recombines TRBV6-5 with TRBJ1-1, with 9 bases aligning to TRBD1. The CDR3 runs 14 residues. The V segment lost 4 bases and the J segment 5 bases; nucleotides outside the gene matches: 5. From germline, CDR1 is MNHEY and CDR2 SVGAGI. CDR3 in amino acids: CASSSGQGLTEAFF. The CDR3 DNA is TGTGCCAGCAGTTCCGGACAGGGGTTGACTGAAGCTTTCTTT.

This clonotype was counted many times. The chain is built from TRBV30 and TRBJ2-2, with 8 bases aligning to TRBD2. The germline V gene encodes CDR1 GTSNPN and CDR2 SVGIG (reference sequence). The CDR3 is 13 residues long. The J segment lost 0 bases and the V segment lost 8 bases, leaving 2 bases of the junction unmatched. CDR3 DNA sequence: TGTGCCGTTAGCGGGACGAACACCGGGGAGCTGTTTTTT. It specifies CAVSGTNTGELFF.

This clonotype showed up just a few times. The chain joins TRBV29-1 to TRBJ1-1; D remains ambiguous. V lost 3 bases to trimming and J lost 0 bases, with 17 bases between them. Per the germline V gene, CDR1 is SQVTM and CDR2 is ANQGSEA. CDR3 size: 16 residues. Here the CDR3 reads CSVDAPTRGMNTEAFF. DNA for the CDR3: TGCAGCGTTGATGCACCAACCCGCGGGATGAACACTGAAGCTTTCTTT.

This clonotype was detected a few times. The chain links TRBV24-1 to TRBJ2-3; 7 bases align to TRBD2. V was clipped by 5 bases and J by 4 bases; unmatched bases: 14. This CDR3 spans 17 amino acids. The germline CDR1 and CDR2 sequences are KGHDR and SFDVKD. In nucleotides, the CDR3 is TGTGCCACCAGTGGTAAGGACGGGAGGACTAGTTCAGATACGCAGTATTTT. It translates to CATSGKDGRTSSDTQYF.

This clonotype was detected a few times. The CDR3 loop is CASSESGGGWRTGELFF. CDR3 nucleotide sequence: TGTGCCAGCAGTGAATCGGGGGGAGGTTGGCGCACCGGGGAGCTGTTTTTT. The V and J genes are TRBV6-1 and TRBJ2-2; 7 nucleotides line up with TRBD2. This CDR3 region has 17 residues. The germline gives CDR1 MNHNS, CDR2 SASEGT. Unmatched junction bases numbered 10, after V lost 2 bases and J lost 4 bases.

V is TRBV19 and J is TRBJ1-1, with a weak D call TRBD1 (5 bases). CDR1 and CDR2 (germline): LNHDA, SQIVND (reference sequence). CDR3 length: 13 amino acids. V was cut by 7 bases and J by 1 base, with 10 bases left in between. The DNA of the CDR3 is TGTGCCAGTACTCGACAGCCGAACACTGAAGCTTTCTTT. Residues: CASTRQPNTEAFF.

This clonotype was counted ten times or more. The chain couples TRBV11-3 to TRBJ2-7; 8 positions agree with TRBD1. With V trimmed by 0 bases and J by 4 bases, 11 bases remained unmatched. CDR3 size: 17 residues. Germline lookup yields CDR1 SGHNT and CDR2 YENEEA. In nucleotides, the CDR3 is TGTGCCAGCAGCTTAGATCGCCTACAGGGGGTAACATACGAGCAGTACTTC. It translates to CASSLDRLQGVTYEQYF.

This clonotype was found many times. V and J are TRBV19 and TRBJ1-1; weak D call: TRBD1 (6 bases). The CDR3 is made up of 15 amino acids. V dropped 5 bases and J dropped 1 base, with 14 bases sitting between them. The germline CDR1 and CDR2 sequences are LNHDA and SQIVND (reference sequence). The CDR3 spells CASSFFRGPNTEAFF. The CDR3 DNA follows: TGTGCCAGTAGTTTTTTCAGGGGTCCGAACACTGAAGCTTTCTTT.

This clonotype was observed a few times. The gene calls are TRBV5-1 and TRBJ2-1, with no clear D. The CDR3 is 12 residues long. CDR1 is SGHRS and CDR2 is YFSETQ in the germline V gene. The germline V and J ends were trimmed by 1 base and 6 bases, with 5 bases remaining between them. CDR3 residues: CASSLYTNEQFF. The CDR3 nucleotides read TGCGCCAGCAGCTTGTATACCAATGAGCAGTTCTTC.

In its sample, this clonotype was seen a few times. V usage is TRBV7-3 and J usage is TRBJ2-1; D uncertain. Germline V lookup: CDR1 SGHTA, CDR2 FQGTGA. V gave up 2 bases and J gave up 0 bases, with 8 bases separating them. The CDR3 runs to 15 residues. The CDR3 loop reads CASSLSASSYNEQFF. CDR3 DNA sequence: TGTGCCAGCAGCTTATCCGCTAGCTCCTACAATGAGCAGTTCTTC. The full variable domain, its missing parts supplied by reference TRBV7-3 and TRBJ2-1, is GAGVSQTPSNKVTEKGKYVELRCDPISGHTALYWYRQSLGQGPEFLIYFQGTGAADDSGLPNDRFFAVRPEGSVSTLKIQRTERGDSAVYLCASSLSASSYNEQFFGPGTRLTVL.

As to this clonotype: This sequence may be a read error, since a much larger clone differs from it by one base. The chain couples TRBV6-1 to TRBJ2-1, with D hard to call. Between the trimmed V and J ends, which lost 0 bases and 4 bases, there was a span of 10 bases. The germline V gene encodes CDR1 MNHNS and CDR2 SASEGT. There are 15 residues in the CDR3. DNA for the CDR3: TGTGCCAGCAGTGAAGCAAGGCCACCATACAATGAGCAGTTCTTC. This translates into CASSEARPPYNEQFF.

This clonotype was counted between two and nine times. This chain joins TRBV12-3 or TRBV12-4 and TRBJ2-7; D perhaps matches TRBD2 (5 bases). V was shortened by 9 bases and J by 1 base, with 19 bases between the two germline ends. The length of the CDR3 is 15 residues. CDR3 sequence: CASAPWAGPSYEQYF. The CDR3 DNA follows: TGTGCCAGTGCCCCCTGGGCGGGTCCTTCCTACGAGCAGTACTTC.

This clonotype turned up a few times. The rearrangement joins TRBV5-1 to TRBJ2-4; 12 bases are shared with TRBD2. In germline, CDR1 is SGHRS, CDR2 YFSETQ. V gave up 6 bases and J gave up 3 bases; unmatched junction bases: 19. The CDR3 spans 20 residues. CDR3 in DNA: TGCGCCAGCAAGGGCAGGCGACTAGCGGGAGATAGGGTCGGCAAAAACATTCAGTACTTC. Amino acids: CASKGRRLAGDRVGKNIQYF.

This clonotype appeared many times. The chain joins TRBV2 to TRBJ1-1, with unresolved D. V gave up 4 bases and J gave up 1 base, with 4 bases separating them. This CDR3 contains 12 residues. Germline V gene data show CDR1 as SNHLY and CDR2 as FYNNEI. As DNA, the CDR3 is TGTGCCAGCAGTGGACAGAACACTGAAGCTTTCTTT. Protein product: CASSGQNTEAFF. The full variable domain, rest sourced from reference TRBV2 and TRBJ1-1, is EPEVTQTPSHQVTQMGQEVILRCVPISNHLYFYWYRQILGQKVEFLVSFYNNEISEKSEIFDDQFSVERPDGSNFTLKIRSTKLEDSAMYFCASSGQNTEAFFGQGTRLTVV.

In its sample, this clonotype was seen many times. The chain is built from TRBV30 and TRBJ1-1; a possible D gene is TRBD1 (6 bases). The length of the CDR3 is 14 residues. Germline assignment: CDR1 GTSNPN and CDR2 SVGIG (reference sequence). The V end was cut by 8 bases, the J end by 0 bases, with 16 bases between. In DNA form, the CDR3 reads TGTGCCCGAGAGTCAGGGGCTATGAACACTGAAGCTTTCTTT. Amino acids: CARESGAMNTEAFF.

The table lists this clonotype with many counts. The chain employs TRBV20-1 and TRBJ2-5; no clear D. The CDR3 has 11 amino acids. V dropped 3 bases and J dropped 2 bases, with 4 bases sitting between them. The germline V gene encodes CDR1 DFQATT and CDR2 SNEGSKA (reference sequence). CDR3 nucleotide sequence: TGCAGTGCTAGGTATCAAGAGACCCAGTACTTC. Amino acids: CSARYQETQYF.

This clonotype appeared a few times. The chain is built from TRBV6-1 and TRBJ2-3, with TRBD2 identical over 9 bases. Germline CDR1 is MNHNS and CDR2 is SASEGT. The CDR3 sequence is 14 residues long. V was clipped by 9 bases and J by 6 bases; unmatched bases: 10. The CDR3 bases are TGTGCCAGTTCCTTAGCGGGAGCCCCCGATACGCAGTATTTT. Residues: CASSLAGAPDTQYF.

This rearrangement joins TRBV6-5 to TRBJ2-1, with TRBD2 identical over 11 bases. J was trimmed by 1 base and V by 1 base; bases with no gene match: 3. Per germline, CDR1 MNHEY and CDR2 SVGAGI. The CDR3 has 17 residues. The CDR3 spells CASSYFGTSGSYNEQFF. The DNA for the CDR3 is TGTGCCAGCAGTTACTTCGGGACTAGCGGTTCCTACAATGAGCAGTTCTTC.

The chain combines TRBV19 with TRBJ2-1; 10 bases match TRBD2. Trimming cost V 4 bases and J 5 bases; bases outside gene matches: 8. This CDR3 comprises 16 residues. Looked up from germline, CDR1 is LNHDA and CDR2 is SQIVND (reference sequence). The CDR3 DNA sequence: TGTGCCAGTAGTAAGACCGGGACTAGCGCGAACAATGAGCAGTTCTTC. The encoded protein is CASSKTGTSANNEQFF. The complete variable domain, with remaining parts taken from reference TRBV19 and TRBJ2-1, reads DGGITQSPKYLFRKEGQNVTLSCEQNLNHDAMYWYRQDPGQGLRLIYYSQIVNDFQKGDIAEGYSVSREKKESFPLTVTSAQKNPTAFYLCASSKTGTSANNEQFFGPGTRLTVL.

This clonotype showed up just a few times. V gene TRBV2 combines with J gene TRBJ1-2; D unresolved. The CDR3 runs to 11 residues. Germline V gene data show CDR1 as SNHLY and CDR2 as FYNNEI. Trimming took 6 bases from V and 8 from J, leaving 10 bases between them. The CDR3 DNA reads TGTGCCAGCAGCCCCCCGGGCGGCTACACCTTC. Translating it yields CASSPPGGYTF.

The chain carries TRBV12-3 or TRBV12-4 and TRBJ2-1; 13 positions agree with TRBD2. V trimming: 5 bases; J trimming: 7 bases; junction bases outside the gene matches: 5. CDR3 length: 15 amino acids. In DNA form, the CDR3 reads TGTGCCAGCAGTCCGGGACTAGCGGGAATGAATGAGCAGTTCTTC. Translation gives CASSPGLAGMNEQFF.

The V gene is TRBV7-2, the J gene TRBJ1-6, with D unclear. Trimming removed 4 bases at V and 10 bases at J, with 11 bases between. Germline CDR1 reads SGHTA; CDR2 reads FQGNSA. The length of the CDR3 is 13 residues. The CDR3 DNA sequence: TGTGCCAGCAGCTCGAGGGAACGATCACCCCTCCACTTT. As protein: CASSSRERSPLHF.

This clonotype occurred a few times. V is TRBV9 and J is TRBJ2-7; the D is unclear. CDR3 size: 14 residues. Per the germline V gene, CDR1 is SGDLS and CDR2 is YYNGEE. The V end was cut by 0 bases, the J end by 3 bases, with 10 bases between. DNA for the CDR3: TGTGCCAGCAGCGTAGGGATAGGAAGCTACGAGCAGTACTTC. It specifies CASSVGIGSYEQYF.

This clonotype has a count of ten or more. The rearrangement links TRBV6-1 to TRBJ2-7; D gene unclear. CDR1 and CDR2 (germline): MNHNS, SASEGT. The CDR3 has 16 residues. V was clipped by 6 bases and J by 3 bases, with 21 bases between them. The CDR3: CASSDWLGDPGYEQYF. DNA of the CDR3: TGTGCCAGCAGCGATTGGCTTGGAGACCCGGGCTACGAGCAGTACTTC.